Here is one T cell receptor (beta chain) with its context. The antigen remains unidentified. The data stem from a study of shared clonotypes between healthy human individuals. With 1 base clipped from V and 1 base from J, the junction kept 5 bases outside the gene matches. CDR1 is SGHTA and CDR2 is FQGNSA in the germline V gene. The CDR3 loop spans 16 amino acids. The study separated CD4+ cells into CD45RA+ naive and CD45RA-negative memory subsets. The assay was immunoSEQ multiplex PCR, and TCRdb's table has in-frame clones only and misses some. The profile shows millions of clones, approximately 92% of them singletons. Study-wide points: Estimated richness values were generally larger in naive subsets than in memory subsets. Among four donors, approximately 5.4% of naive CD4 clonotypes were found in common. Clonotype sharing among donors was thought likely to change with sequencing depth.

Sequencing was performed on naive CD4+ T cells sorted from blood. The subset: CD45RA+ positively selected. This chain connects TRBV7-2 to TRBJ2-5; 8 bases fit TRBD2. The TCR originated in a man between 18 and 29 years old in good health. CDR3 amino acids: CASSLVLLAAQETQYF. The CDR3 region has the DNA TGTGCCAGCAGCTTAGTCCTACTAGCGGCCCAAGAGACCCAGTACTTC.